These 2 T cell receptor beta chains were all obtained from the same sample, sequenced in a study of CXCR3-negative and CXCR3-positive naive CD8 T cells. Points from the study as a whole: More hydrophobic TRB CDR3s occurred in CXCR3-positive than in CXCR3-negative naive cells.

The method, 5' RACE with UMI labels, was used to prepare the TRB cDNA libraries. TCRdb reprocessed the 5' RACE reads, keeping one entry per CDR3 protein, no DNA. The specimen's table records tens of thousands of distinct CDR3 sequences. These receptors have no known antigen. Sequenced material: naive CXCR3+ CD8+ T cells from blood. The subset: CD45RO-CCR7+CD27+CD95- naive CD8+ T cells expressing CXCR3 (TNR3+). The receptors were sampled from a human donor in good health. Some clones in this sample may be carry-over from other donors' samples.

This chain links TRBV2 with TRBJ2-7. The CDR3 contains 15 residues. CDR1 is SNHLY and CDR2 is FYNNEI in the germline V gene. CDR3 sequence reads: CASSVHDLSSYEQYF. Based on the CDR3 plus reference TRBV2 and TRBJ2-7, the full variable domain is EPEVTQTPSHQVTQMGQEVILRCVPISNHLYFYWYRQILGQKVEFLVSFYNNEISEKSEIFDDQFSVERPDGSNFTLKIRSTKLEDSAMYFCASSVHDLSSYEQYFGPGTRLTVT.

The chain recombines TRBV5-1 with TRBJ2-7; the TRBD1 assignment by TCRdb is unverifiable without DNA. In germline, CDR1 is SGHRS, CDR2 YFSETQ. This CDR3 has 14 residues. CDR3 sequence: CASSFGGQSYEQYF. The full variable domain, its missing parts supplied by reference TRBV5-1 and TRBJ2-7, is KAGVTQTPRYLIKTRGQQVTLSCSPISGHRSVSWYQQTPGQGLQFLFEYFSETQRNKGNFPGRFSGRQFSNSRSEMNVSTLELGDSALYLCASSFGGQSYEQYFGPGTRLTVT.